This entry describes one T cell receptor (beta chain). What it binds is not known. Deletions cut 1 base from V and 5 bases from J, with 12 bases between. Germline CDR1 reads SEHNR; CDR2 reads FQNEAQ (reference sequence). This CDR3 is 14 amino acids long. This sample is part of a study of T cell responses to AZD1222 COVID-19 vaccine. Study observations and caveats: Spike-specific TCR breadth and depth were elevated following two AZD1222 doses. CD4 TCRs covered the whole spike, strongest at regions 160-218 and 743-854. Sampling that yielded the repertoires occurred only after the peak T cell response. Baseline antibody screening turned up just a handful of seropositive AZD1222 recipients.

The data were produced by immunoSEQ multiplex PCR, yet TCRdb's version contains in-frame clones alone and is incomplete. The table has around 180,000 clones, around 90% seen once; the top ten hold roughly 6%. The chain is built from TRBV7-9 and TRBJ2-7; weak D call: TRBD1 (5 bases). The specimen was peripheral blood, collected on day 0 of AZD1222 vaccination. The receptor's source is an adult in good health. The CDR3 region has the DNA TGTGCCAGCAGCTTAGTGGGGCAGGGCAACGAGCAGTACTTC. It specifies CASSLVGQGNEQYF.